The 8 T cell receptor beta chains given below trace back to one sample, sequenced in a study of blood T cell repertoires in COVID-19. The protocol was immunoSEQ multiplex PCR, while the TCRdb copy is restricted to in-frame clones and leaves out a portion. The table records under 100,000 clones, about 88% of them present only once. The sample was peripheral blood. These receptors all come from a man aged 45-60 years with acute or convalescent COVID-19.

CDR3 nucleotide sequence: TGTGCCACCAGCAGCCAAGGGGGCCAGATCACAGATACGCAGTATTTT. It translates to CATSSQGGQITDTQYF. This chain connects TRBV15 to TRBJ2-3; 7 nucleotides match TRBD1. The CDR3 is made up of 16 amino acids. J lost 2 bases, V lost 3 bases, and 8 bases had no gene match. Germline lookup yields CDR1 LNHNV and CDR2 YYDKDF (reference sequence).

The chain carries TRBV5-6 and TRBJ2-1; tentative D call: TRBD2 (5 bases). V lost 4 bases and J lost 12, with 20 bases in between. The CDR3 consists of 14 residues. In germline, CDR1 is SGHDT, CDR2 YYEEEE. In DNA, the CDR3 is TGTGCCAGCAGCATGGAGGTCGGTTACCCGGGGCAGTTCTTC. Translating gives CASSMEVGYPGQFF.

The chain recombines TRBV24-1 with TRBJ1-5; D may be TRBD1 (5 bases). The V gene lost 4 bases and the J gene lost 3 bases, with 12 bases spanning the gap. Germline-derived CDR1 and CDR2 are KGHDR and SFDVKD. This CDR3 comprises 15 residues. The CDR3 spells CATSDTRGNNQPQHF. The CDR3 nucleotides are TGTGCCACCAGTGACACCCGGGGGAACAATCAGCCCCAGCATTTT.

The chain employs TRBV18 and TRBJ1-5; D unclear. CDR1 is KGHSH and CDR2 is LQKENI in the germline V gene. The CDR3 has 14 residues. V was clipped by 2 bases and J by 4 bases, with 9 bases between them. CDR3 amino acids: CASSPESSNQPQHF. The CDR3 nucleotides are TGTGCCAGCTCACCAGAGAGTTCGAATCAGCCCCAGCATTTT. Complete variable domain (other parts from reference TRBV18 and TRBJ1-5): NAGVMQNPRHLVRRRGQEARLRCSPMKGHSHVYWYRQLPEEGLKFMVYLQKENIIDESGMPKERFSAEFPKEGPSILRIQQVVRGDSAAYFCASSPESSNQPQHFGDGTRLSIL.

The chain links TRBV7-2 to TRBJ2-5, with a possible D match to TRBD2 (6 bases). Trimming left V 5 bases short and J 4 bases short, with 23 bases between. Germline V gene data show CDR1 as SGHTA and CDR2 as FQGNSA. The CDR3 has 17 amino acids. This chain's CDR3 is CASSQGGGARTGETQYF. In DNA form, the CDR3 reads TGTGCCAGCAGCCAGGGTGGAGGGGCCAGAACCGGAGAGACCCAGTACTTC.

The count of this clone is one. The chain combines TRBV20-1 with TRBJ1-2; perhaps TRBD1 as D (5 bases). CDR3 length: 10 residues. The V gene's germline CDR1 is DFQATT and CDR2 SNEGSKA (reference sequence). This CDR3 reads CRGGDGLYTF. The CDR3 DNA sequence: TGCAGGGGCGGGGACGGACTCTACACCTTC.

The CDR3 DNA sequence: TGTGCCAGCAGTTTATTGGGGCATGGCTACACCTTC. It codes for CASSLLGHGYTF. This chain joins TRBV27 and TRBJ1-2, with a tentative D call TRBD1 (5 bases). Germline V gives CDR1 MNHEY, CDR2 SMNVEV (reference sequence). V shed 1 base and J shed 6 bases, with 6 bases lying between them. This CDR3 comprises 12 residues.

The chain couples TRBV5-6 to TRBJ1-4; 9 bases are shared with TRBD1. The CDR3 extends over 14 amino acids. The germline V gene encodes CDR1 SGHDT and CDR2 YYEEEE. Trimming removed 3 bases from V and 10 bases from J; junction bases left unmatched: 7. CDR3 sequence: CASSSDRGLGKLFF. The CDR3 DNA follows: TGTGCCAGCAGCTCGGACAGGGGACTTGGAAAACTGTTTTTT.